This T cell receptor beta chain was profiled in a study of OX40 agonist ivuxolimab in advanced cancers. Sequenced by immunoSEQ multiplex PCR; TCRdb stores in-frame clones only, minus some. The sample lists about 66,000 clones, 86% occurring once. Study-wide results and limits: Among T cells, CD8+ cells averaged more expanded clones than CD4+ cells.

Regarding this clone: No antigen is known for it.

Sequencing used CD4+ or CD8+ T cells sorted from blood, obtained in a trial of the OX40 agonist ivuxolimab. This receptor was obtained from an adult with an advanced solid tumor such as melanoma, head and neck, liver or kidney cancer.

CDR3 sequence (DNA): TGTGCCAGCAGTGCAACCCGGAGGCCCTCTGGAAACACCATATATTTT. This sequence encodes CASSATRRPSGNTIYF. The rearrangement joins TRBV28 to TRBJ1-3; D ambiguous. Trimming removed 5 bases at V and 0 bases at J, with 14 bases between. CDR1 MDHEN and CDR2 SYDVKM come from the germline V gene. The CDR3 is made up of 16 amino acids. Full variable domain (remainder filled in from reference TRBV28 and TRBJ1-3): DVKVTQSSRYLVKRTGEKVFLECVQDMDHENMFWYRQDPGLGLRLIYFSYDVKMKEKGDIPEGYSVSREKKERFSLILESASTNQTSMYLCASSATRRPSGNTIYFGEGSWLTVV.